Listed below are T cell receptor beta chains from one sample, sequenced in a study of radiation and T cells in renal cell carcinoma. Using immunoSEQ multiplex PCR, the repertoire was profiled, and TCRdb retains in-frame clones only, with some absent. This table has roughly 130,000 clones, over 75% appearing once. Sequencing was performed on blood, taken from a patient whose treatment included radiotherapy and nephrectomy. These TCRs come from a woman aged 45-60 years with renal cell carcinoma. Each CDR3 is given with its conserved first and last residue. Each record gives: J gene, D gene, clone size, V gene, CDR3 protein, CDR3 DNA. A D gene is named only where the DNA matches it firmly. Size is stated for part of the rows, as once, few or many counts, or as a class when the clone is expanded.

TRBJ1-4 | . | . | TRBV6-7 | CARGHLNEKLFF | TGTGCCAGAGGCCATCTTAATGAAAAACTGTTTTTT
TRBJ2-5 | TRBD2 | . | TRBV7-2 | CASSPRTSGGETQYF | TGTGCCAGCAGCCCCCGAACTAGCGGGGGAGAGACCCAGTACTTC
TRBJ1-5 | TRBD1 | . | TRBV25-1 | CASSGGTGFYQPQHF | TGTGCCAGCAGTGGGGGGACAGGGTTTTATCAGCCCCAGCATTTT
TRBJ1-1 | . | . | TRBV6-6 | CASRSQQGSNTEAFF | TGTGCCAGCAGGTCTCAACAGGGATCGAACACTGAAGCTTTCTTT
TRBJ1-2 | TRBD1 | . | TRBV2 | CASREGTGLYGYTF | TGTGCCAGCCGGGAAGGGACAGGGTTATATGGCTACACCTTC
TRBJ2-7 | . | once | TRBV2 | CASRSEGSNHEQYF | TGTGCCAGCCGCTCGGAGGGCTCTAACCACGAGCAGTACTTC
TRBJ1-3 | . | . | TRBV11-2 | CASSLGPGSGNTIYF | TGTGCCAGCAGCTTAGGACCAGGTTCTGGAAACACCATATATTTT
TRBJ2-7 | . | . | TRBV29-1 | CSVITVNEQYF | TGCAGCGTGATAACAGTTAACGAGCAGTACTTC
TRBJ2-7 | TRBD1 | . | TRBV10-3 | CATAGQVSEQYF | TGTGCCACCGCGGGACAGGTCTCCGAGCAGTACTTC
TRBJ1-4 | TRBD1 | . | TRBV19 | CASSSLGTGNEKLFF | TGTGCCAGTAGTTCCCTGGGGACAGGGAACGAAAAACTGTTTTTT
TRBJ2-7 | TRBD1 | . | TRBV10-2 | CASSNRDRTYYEQYF | TGCGCCAGCAGTAACCGGGACAGAACCTACTACGAGCAGTACTTC
TRBJ1-2 | . | . | TRBV7-9 | CASSRAGDYYGYTF | TGTGCCAGCAGCCGGGCCGGGGACTACTATGGCTACACCTTC
TRBJ1-2 | TRBD1 | . | TRBV6-5 | CASSLTGGAYYGYTF | TGTGCCAGCAGTTTAACAGGGGGCGCCTACTATGGCTACACCTTC
TRBJ1-4 | TRBD1 | few | TRBV4-1 | CASSQTGTGHEKLFF | TGCGCCAGCAGCCAGACCGGGACAGGGCATGAAAAACTGTTTTTT
TRBJ2-2 | . | . | TRBV6-6 | CASSYLGGNTGELFF | TGTGCCAGCAGTTACTTGGGTGGGAACACCGGGGAGCTGTTTTTT
TRBJ1-2 | TRBD1 | few | TRBV6-6 | CASRTGEGYTF | TGTGCCAGCAGAACAGGGGAGGGCTACACCTTC
TRBJ2-1 | . | . | TRBV6-5 | CASSYWGHYNEQFF | TGTGCCAGCAGTTACTGGGGGCATTACAATGAGCAGTTCTTC
TRBJ1-1 | . | . | TRBV18 | CASSPANTEAFF | TGTGCCAGCTCACCAGCAAACACTGAAGCTTTCTTT
TRBJ1-3 | . | . | TRBV25-1 | CASSGVWGAMSSGNTIYF | TGTGCCAGCAGTGGGGTGTGGGGGGCGATGAGCTCTGGAAACACCATATATTTT
TRBJ2-1 | . | . | TRBV10-2 | CASSEWKNEQFF | TGCGCCAGCAGTGAGTGGAAGAATGAGCAGTTCTTC
TRBJ1-1 | . | . | TRBV5-4 | CASSPGEGLSEAFF | TGTGCCAGCAGCCCTGGTGAGGGGCTGTCTGAAGCTTTCTTT